Listed below are T cell receptor beta chains from one sample, sequenced in a study of CD8+ T cells in alopecia areata. Libraries were prepared by immunoSEQ multiplex PCR; TCRdb keeps only in-frame clonotypes and omits some of them. The table lists under 150,000 clones, about 50% of them singletons. Sequencing was performed on CD4+ T cells sorted from blood, taken at week 4, from a patient treated with tofacitinib. The receptors stem from a human donor with alopecia areata. The CDR3 runs from the conserved cysteine through the conserved F or W. A D gene is named only where the DNA matches it firmly. Rows may omit the clone size; those that give it use once, few, many or a size class.

-	TRBV5-1	TRBD1	TRBJ2-3	TGCGCCAGCAGCTTTGGCGCTGGCCAGGGGGCGCGGGGTGATACGCAGTATTTT	CASSFGAGQGARGDTQYF
-	TRBV27	-	TRBJ1-5	TGTGCCAGCAGGAAAGGCACAGGGAATCAGCCCCAGCATTTT	CASRKGTGNQPQHF
few	TRBV11-1	-	TRBJ2-1	TGTGCCAGCCGAGGTGGCGGAACTTACAATGAGCAGTTCTTC	CASRGGGTYNEQFF
few	TRBV30	-	TRBJ1-5	TGTGCCTCCTCGGACGGAGGGGAACAGCCCCAGCATTTT	CASSDGGEQPQHF
-	TRBV4-1	-	TRBJ2-2	TGCGCCAGCACCTATAGGGGGGAGAACACCGGGGAGCTGTTTTTT	CASTYRGENTGELFF
-	TRBV5-6	-	TRBJ2-1	TGTGCCAGCAGCGGACCGTTGGGGCAGTACAATGAGCAGTTCTTC	CASSGPLGQYNEQFF
-	TRBV19	-	TRBJ1-5	TGTGCCAGTGGGACCGGGAGCGGGATTCTCAATCAGCCCCAGCATTTT	CASGTGSGILNQPQHF
-	TRBV10-3	-	TRBJ2-7	TGTGCCATCAGTGAGCCAGATGCCGAGCAGTACTTC	CAISEPDAEQYF
few	TRBV5-1	-	TRBJ2-5	TGCGCCAGCAGCTTTCTGGCTCAAGAGACCCAGTACTTC	CASSFLAQETQYF
-	TRBV30	-	TRBJ2-7	TGTGCCTGGAGTTATGACTGGGGGAGAGGGGAGCAGTACTTC	CAWSYDWGRGEQYF
-	TRBV10-3	-	TRBJ1-1	TGTGCCATCAGTGAGGGACACGAGAACACTGAAGCTTTCTTT	CAISEGHENTEAFF
-	TRBV30	-	TRBJ2-1	TGTGCCTGGAGTGGCGGGTACAATGAGCAGTTCTTC	CAWSGGYNEQFF
once	TRBV11-2	-	TRBJ2-6	TGTGCCAGCAGCCCCCTGTGGGTCAACGTCCTGACTTTC	CASSPLWVNVLTF
-	TRBV29-1	-	TRBJ1-1	TGCAGCGTTGTCTTGGGGAACACTGAAGCTTTCTTT	CSVVLGNTEAFF
-	TRBV30	TRBD2	TRBJ2-7	TGTGCCTTCTCATCGGGACTAGTCTTCGAGCAGTACTTC	CAFSSGLVFEQYF
few	TRBV29-1	-	TRBJ2-1	TGCAGCGTCAGAACAGCGGGCGAGTTCTTC	CSVRTAGEFF
-	TRBV7-2	-	TRBJ2-1	TGTGCCAGCAGCTTCCGGACGCAGAATGAGCAGTTCTTC	CASSFRTQNEQFF
-	TRBV5-1	-	TRBJ2-3	TGCGCCAGCAGCGGAACAGGACCTTTCACAGATACGCAGTATTTT	CASSGTGPFTDTQYF
-	TRBV5-4	-	TRBJ1-1	TGTGCCAGCAGCTGGCAGAACACTGAAGCTTTCTTT	CASSWQNTEAFF
few	TRBV5-4	-	TRBJ2-4	TGTGCCAGCAGCTTATTTGAGGCCAAAAACATTCAGTACTTC	CASSLFEAKNIQYF
-	TRBV27	-	TRBJ1-1	TGTGCCAGCAGTTTGACCTACGGGGTGAACACTGAAGCTTTCTTT	CASSLTYGVNTEAFF
few	TRBV19	TRBD1	TRBJ1-5	TGTGCCAGTAGTAAAGGGACAGGGGCTGTCCAGCCCCAGCATTTT	CASSKGTGAVQPQHF
-	TRBV4-1	-	TRBJ2-4	TGCGCCAGCAGCCAAGAGGGGGTTTGGAACATTCAGTACTTC	CASSQEGVWNIQYF
-	TRBV19	TRBD1	TRBJ2-3	TGTGCCAGTAGCCCCGGGACAGGGGAAACAGATACGCAGTATTTT	CASSPGTGETDTQYF
-	TRBV10-1	-	TRBJ2-1	TGCGCCAGCAGTGAGTCCCGACTGACGGCGCAGTTCTTC	CASSESRLTAQFF
once	TRBV5-1	TRBD2	TRBJ2-5	TGCGCCAGCAGCTTAAGCGGGAGGTTGGAGACCCAGTACTTC	CASSLSGRLETQYF
-	TRBV5-1	-	TRBJ2-5	TGCGCCAGCAGCTTGTCGACCCAAGAGACCCAGTACTTC	CASSLSTQETQYF
-	TRBV15	-	TRBJ2-7	TGTGCCACCAGCAGAGATACCTACGAGCAGTACTTC	CATSRDTYEQYF
-	TRBV25-1	TRBD1	TRBJ1-6	TGTGCCAGCAGGTCCGACAGGGATAATTCACCCCTCCACTTT	CASRSDRDNSPLHF
-	TRBV20-1	-	TRBJ1-5	TGCAGTGCTAGTGATGGCGGGCCCCAGCATTTT	CSASDGGPQHF
-	TRBV30	-	TRBJ2-7	TGTGCCTGGAGTTACGGGGGCCTTCCATCCCACTACGAGCAGTACTTC	CAWSYGGLPSHYEQYF
once	TRBV30	-	TRBJ1-1	TGTGCCTGGACCCGGGACACGGGGAACACTGAAGCTTTCTTT	CAWTRDTGNTEAFF
-	TRBV30	-	TRBJ2-1	TGTGCCTGGACCCCAGGAGGTTCCTACAATGAGCAGTTCTTC	CAWTPGGSYNEQFF
-	TRBV7-2	TRBD1	TRBJ1-5	TGTGCCAGCAGCCCCCGACAGGGGGAAGGGCCCCAGCATTTT	CASSPRQGEGPQHF
once	TRBV29-1	-	TRBJ1-2	TGCAGCGTTGAAGGGGTACCCTACTCTAACTATGGCTACACCTTC	CSVEGVPYSNYGYTF
-	TRBV6-5	-	TRBJ2-4	TGTGCCACCGGCAGCGCCAAAAACATTCAGTACTTC	CATGSAKNIQYF
-	TRBV4-1	TRBD1	TRBJ2-7	TGCGCCAGCAGCCAAGTTGGACAGGGGTACAGATACGAGCAGTACTTC	CASSQVGQGYRYEQYF
-	TRBV2	-	TRBJ2-5	TGTGCCAGCAGTGGGGCAGACGGGCCGAAGACCCAGTACTTC	CASSGADGPKTQYF
few	TRBV10-3	TRBD1	TRBJ2-7	TGTGCCATGGGACAGACCTCCTACGAGCAGTACTTC	CAMGQTSYEQYF
-	TRBV7-9	-	TRBJ2-2	TGTGCCAGCAGCCCCACCGGGACAACGAACACCGGGGAGCTGTTTTTT	CASSPTGTTNTGELFF
few	TRBV14	-	TRBJ1-1	TGTGCCAGCAGCCAAGACTTTAACACTGAAGCTTTCTTT	CASSQDFNTEAFF
-	TRBV6-5	TRBD1	TRBJ1-2	TGTGCCAGCAAAGGACAGGCGTATGACTACACCTTC	CASKGQAYDYTF
once	TRBV5-1	TRBD1	TRBJ2-1	TGCGCCAGCAGCTTAACATGGGACAGGGTTTACAATGAGCAGTTCTTC	CASSLTWDRVYNEQFF
once	TRBV5-1	-	TRBJ2-7	TGCGCCAGCACAACCGCCCAGCCCGGGCACGAGCAGTACTTC	CASTTAQPGHEQYF
-	TRBV9	-	TRBJ2-3	TGTGCCAGCAGCCCAGGGACGGGGACCACAGATACGCAGTATTTT	CASSPGTGTTDTQYF
-	TRBV29-1	-	TRBJ2-7	TGCAGCGTTGTGGGCCCCAAAAGCTACGAGCAGTACTTC	CSVVGPKSYEQYF
-	TRBV29-1	-	TRBJ2-1	TGCAGCCCCCCTCGGCAGGGAACCAACAATGAGCAGTTCTTC	CSPPRQGTNNEQFF
-	TRBV5-1	-	TRBJ2-7	TGCGCCAGCAGCTTCGGAGGCTCGGACTCCTACGAGCAGTACTTC	CASSFGGSDSYEQYF
few	TRBV30	-	TRBJ1-1	TGTGCGGGGCGAATTGTTAGGGCAGGCACTGAAGCTTTCTTT	CAGRIVRAGTEAFF
-	TRBV29-1	-	TRBJ1-2	TGCAGCGTACAGGGAGATTATGGCTACACCTTC	CSVQGDYGYTF
-	TRBV5-1	TRBD2	TRBJ2-7	TGCGCCAGCAGCTCCGCGGGGGGGCGAGAGCAGTACTTC	CASSSAGGREQYF
-	TRBV18	-	TRBJ1-1	TGTGCCAGCTCTCGACGGGGCGGGAACACTGAAGCTTTCTTT	CASSRRGGNTEAFF
-	TRBV25-1	-	TRBJ1-1	TGTGCCAGCAGTGATTCGACAGCTAACACTGAAGCTTTCTTT	CASSDSTANTEAFF
-	TRBV29-1	-	TRBJ2-1	TGCAGCGTTGCGGTAAGCTCCTACAATGAGCAGTTCTTC	CSVAVSSYNEQFF